This T cell receptor beta chain was sequenced for a study of blood T cell repertoires in COVID-19. Study-wide context: Italy, Spain and the United States were the sources of the convalescent and acute COVID-19 samples. Sources were T cells, B-cell-depleted T cells, or PBMCs; the material itself was cDNA or gDNA.

Methods used by the authors: Amplification of reference gene primers provided the estimated nucleated cell counts. TCRdb's copy holds only in-frame clones and misses some; the assay was immunoSEQ multiplex PCR. D and trimming come from the DNA, and the V and J calls and clone size come from that table. The data contain 95,000 to 100,000 clones, 85% of them singletons. The CDR3 runs to 16 residues. The V gene lost 0 bases and the J gene lost 0 bases, with 10 bases spanning the gap. CDR1 SGHDT and CDR2 YYEEEE come from the germline V gene. The sample taken for sequencing was peripheral blood. The rearrangement uses TRBV5-6 and TRBJ2-1; weak D call: TRBD1 (5 bases). This TCR came from a woman in her 70s with active or convalescent COVID-19. The CDR3 nucleotides read TGTGCCAGCAGCTTGGACAGGAAGGGCTCCTACAATGAGCAGTTCTTC. As protein: CASSLDRKGSYNEQFF.